Listed here is a single TCR beta chain. Its antigen remains unidentified. Per-nucleotide qualities are absent, and no much larger clonotype sits a single base away. The V end loses 5 bases and the J end loses 0 bases, and a stretch of 11 bases separates them. The CDR3, from cysteine to phenylalanine, totals 15 residues. Just the 45-base CDR3 DNA is kept, in frame starting at base 1. Per the germline V gene, MNHEY is the CDR1 and SVGEGT is the CDR2. The library was obtained by the immunoSEQ multiplex PCR assay. Drawn from immuneACCESS, this table holds only the in-frame rearrangements with V and J called that TCRdb kept. Clones are partly lost; checked studies trace under half to an unresolved V gene and leave the rest unexplained. The sample profile shows around 130,000 clones; 89% of them were found once. The leading ten clones occupy less than 40% of the sample. The sample is drawn from a study of control samples from healthy donors and cancer patients (TCRdb year 2020).

This receptor was taken from a middle-aged man in good health. This chain is built from TRBV6-2 or TRBV6-3 and TRBJ2-1; the best D guess is TRBD2, with 6 bases matching. The source material was blood. The DNA sequence is given as TGTGCCAGCAGTCGGGGGTTGAGCTCCTACAATGAGCAGTTCTTC. Translated, this gives CASSRGLSSYNEQFF.